This TCR beta chain was documented in a study of T cell changes during pregnancy in multiple sclerosis. Method: immunoSEQ multiplex PCR; TCRdb's copy keeps in-frame clones and lacks some. Among over 25,000 clones, almost 90% were seen once, and the ten largest hold roughly 8.3%. V lost 0 bases to trimming and J lost 7 bases, with 15 bases between them. The CDR3 runs 16 residues. Looked up from germline, CDR1 is LGHNA and CDR2 is YSLEER. Sequencing used CD8+ T cells from peripheral blood mononuclear cells, obtained in the second trimester of pregnancy. The V and J genes are TRBV4-3 and TRBJ1-4, with a weak D call TRBD1 (5 bases). This TCR came from a female donor with multiple sclerosis, enrolled in a pregnancy study. The CDR3 DNA reads TGCGCCAGCAGCCAAGAGATCCAGGGTCGTGGTGAAAAACTGTTTTTT. Translation: CASSQEIQGRGEKLFF.